Here is one T cell receptor beta chain with its context. Its antigen is undetermined. Germline-derived CDR1 and CDR2 are LNHNV and YYDKDF (reference sequence). The junction had 4 bases not matched to a gene; V was cut back by 5 bases and J by 0 bases. The CDR3 spans 15 residues. These data belong to a study of T cell responses to AZD1222 COVID-19 vaccine. Findings and limits, study-wide: Targets within unmutated variant regions were reportedly found for nearly half of spike-specific TCRs. With two AZD1222 doses given, Spike-specific TCR breadth and depth both rose. Just 6 or 7 AZD1222 recipients were seropositive at baseline.

Measured with immunoSEQ multiplex PCR; TCRdb has only the in-frame clones, and not every one. The table has 95,000 to 150,000 clones, approximately 86% seen once; the top ten hold 3%. This chain links TRBV15 with TRBJ1-3; 7 nucleotides agree with TRBD1. The receptor was isolated from an adult who received the AZD1222 COVID-19 vaccine. Sample: peripheral blood, taken 28 days after the second AZD1222 dose. The CDR3 sequence: CATSGSGGSGNTIYF. CDR3 coding DNA: TGTGCCACCAGCGGATCAGGGGGCTCTGGAAACACCATATATTTT.